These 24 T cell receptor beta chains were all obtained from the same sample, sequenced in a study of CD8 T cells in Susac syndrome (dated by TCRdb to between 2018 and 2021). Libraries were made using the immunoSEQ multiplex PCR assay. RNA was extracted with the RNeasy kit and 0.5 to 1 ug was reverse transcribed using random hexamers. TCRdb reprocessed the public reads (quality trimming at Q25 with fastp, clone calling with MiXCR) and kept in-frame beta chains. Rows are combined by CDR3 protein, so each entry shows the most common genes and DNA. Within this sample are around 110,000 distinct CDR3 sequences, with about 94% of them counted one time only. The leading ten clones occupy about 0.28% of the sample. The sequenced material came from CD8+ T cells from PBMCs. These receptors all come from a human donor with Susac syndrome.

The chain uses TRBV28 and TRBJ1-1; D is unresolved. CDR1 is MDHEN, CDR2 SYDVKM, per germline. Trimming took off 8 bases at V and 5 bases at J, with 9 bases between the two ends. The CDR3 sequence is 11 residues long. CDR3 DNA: TGTGCCAGCCTTGACGGGACTGAAGCTTTCTTT. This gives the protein CASLDGTEAFF.

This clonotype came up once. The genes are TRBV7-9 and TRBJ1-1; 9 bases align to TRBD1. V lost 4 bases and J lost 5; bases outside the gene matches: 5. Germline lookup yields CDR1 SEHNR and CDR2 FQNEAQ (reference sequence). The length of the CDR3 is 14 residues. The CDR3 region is CASSWVTGGTEAFF. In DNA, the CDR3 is TGTGCCAGCAGCTGGGTGACAGGGGGAACTGAAGCTTTCTTT. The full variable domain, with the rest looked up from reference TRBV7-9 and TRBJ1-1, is DTGVSQNPRHKITKRGQNVTFRCDPISEHNRLYWYRQTLGQGPEFLTYFQNEAQLEKSRLLSDRFSAERPKGSFSTLEIQRTEQGDSAMYLCASSWVTGGTEAFFGQGTRLTVV.

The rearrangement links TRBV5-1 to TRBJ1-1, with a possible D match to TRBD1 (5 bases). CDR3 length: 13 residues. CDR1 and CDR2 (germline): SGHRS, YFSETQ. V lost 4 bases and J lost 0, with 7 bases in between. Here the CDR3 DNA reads TGCGCCAGCAGCCACAGGATGAACACTGAAGCTTTCTTT. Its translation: CASSHRMNTEAFF.

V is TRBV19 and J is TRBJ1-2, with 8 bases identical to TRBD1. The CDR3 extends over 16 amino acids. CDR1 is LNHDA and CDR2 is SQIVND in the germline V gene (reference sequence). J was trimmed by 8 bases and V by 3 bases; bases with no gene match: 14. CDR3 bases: TGTGCCAGTAGTATGAAGAGGACAGGGCGGACGGGAGGCTACACCTTC. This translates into CASSMKRTGRTGGYTF.

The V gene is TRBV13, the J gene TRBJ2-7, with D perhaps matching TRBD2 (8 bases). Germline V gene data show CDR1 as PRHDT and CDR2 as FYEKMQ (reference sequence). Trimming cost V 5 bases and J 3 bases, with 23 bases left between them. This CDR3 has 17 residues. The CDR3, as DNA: TGTGCCAGCAGCCACCGGGGGGGAAGGGGGCCCGACTACGAGCAGTACTTC. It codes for CASSHRGGRGPDYEQYF.

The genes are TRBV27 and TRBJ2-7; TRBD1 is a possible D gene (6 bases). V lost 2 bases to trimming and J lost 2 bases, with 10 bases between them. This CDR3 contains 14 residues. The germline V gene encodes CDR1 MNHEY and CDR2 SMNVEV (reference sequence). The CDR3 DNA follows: TGTGCCAGCAGTTTAAGGGGACATACCTACGAGCAGTACTTC. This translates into CASSLRGHTYEQYF.

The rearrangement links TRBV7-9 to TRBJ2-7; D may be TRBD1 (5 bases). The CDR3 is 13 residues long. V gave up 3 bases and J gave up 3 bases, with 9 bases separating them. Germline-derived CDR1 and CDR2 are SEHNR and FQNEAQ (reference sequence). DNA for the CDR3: TGTGCCAGCAGCTTCGACAGCTACTACGAGCAGTACTTC. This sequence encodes CASSFDSYYEQYF.

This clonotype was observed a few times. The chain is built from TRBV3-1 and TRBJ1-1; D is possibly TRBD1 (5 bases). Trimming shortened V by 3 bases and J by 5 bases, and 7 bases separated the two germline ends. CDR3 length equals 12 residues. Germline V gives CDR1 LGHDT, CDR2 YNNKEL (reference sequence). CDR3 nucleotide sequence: TGTGCCAGCAGCCAGAGGGGAACTGAAGCTTTCTTT. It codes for CASSQRGTEAFF. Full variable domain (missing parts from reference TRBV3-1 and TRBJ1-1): DTAVSQTPKYLVTQMGNDKSIKCEQNLGHDTMYWYKQDSKKFLKIMFSYNNKELIINETVPNRFSPKSPDKAHLNLHINSLELGDSAVYFCASSQRGTEAFFGQGTRLTVV.

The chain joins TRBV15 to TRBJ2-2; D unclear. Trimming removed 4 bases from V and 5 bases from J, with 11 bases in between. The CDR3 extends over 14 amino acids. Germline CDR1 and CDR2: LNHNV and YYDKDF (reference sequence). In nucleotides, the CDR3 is TGTGCCACCAGCAAGAGCTCCCTAACCGGGGAGCTGTTTTTT. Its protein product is CATSKSSLTGELFF.

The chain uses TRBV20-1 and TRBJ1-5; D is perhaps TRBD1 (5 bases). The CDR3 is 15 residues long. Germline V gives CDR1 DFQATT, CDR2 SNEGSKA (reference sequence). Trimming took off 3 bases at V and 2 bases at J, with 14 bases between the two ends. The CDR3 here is CSARVPGSGNQPQHF. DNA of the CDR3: TGCAGTGCTAGGGTCCCAGGGTCGGGCAATCAGCCCCAGCATTTT.

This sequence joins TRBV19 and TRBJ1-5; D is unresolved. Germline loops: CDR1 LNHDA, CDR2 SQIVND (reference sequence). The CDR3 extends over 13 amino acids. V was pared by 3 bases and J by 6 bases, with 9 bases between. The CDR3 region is CASSIMGGQPQHF. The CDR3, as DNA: TGTGCCAGTAGTATTATGGGTGGTCAGCCCCAGCATTTT.

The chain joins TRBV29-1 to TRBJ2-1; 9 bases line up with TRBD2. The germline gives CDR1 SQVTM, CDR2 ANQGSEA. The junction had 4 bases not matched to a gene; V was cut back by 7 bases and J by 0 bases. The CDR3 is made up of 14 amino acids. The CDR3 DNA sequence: TGCAGCGCCCTTAGCGGGGGCTCCTACAATGAGCAGTTCTTC. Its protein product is CSALSGGSYNEQFF.

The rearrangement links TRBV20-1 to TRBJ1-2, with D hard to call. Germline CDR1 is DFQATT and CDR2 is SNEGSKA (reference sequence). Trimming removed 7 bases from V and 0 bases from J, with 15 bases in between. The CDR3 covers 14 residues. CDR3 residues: CSGHDGETNYGYTF. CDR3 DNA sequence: TGCAGTGGGCATGACGGGGAAACTAACTATGGCTACACCTTC.

CDR3 residues: CASSYGGGPANTEAFF. CDR3 nucleotides: TGTGCCAGCAGCTACGGAGGGGGGCCAGCAAACACTGAAGCTTTCTTT. The chain recombines TRBV7-8 with TRBJ1-1; perhaps TRBD1 as D (6 bases). This CDR3 is built from 16 residues. From germline, CDR1 is SGHVS and CDR2 FQNEAQ. Trimming removed 4 bases from V and 2 bases from J, with 17 bases in between.

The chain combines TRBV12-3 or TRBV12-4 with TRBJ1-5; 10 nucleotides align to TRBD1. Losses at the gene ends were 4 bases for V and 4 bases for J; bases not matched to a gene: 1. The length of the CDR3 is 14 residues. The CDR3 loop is CASSWTGGNQPQHF. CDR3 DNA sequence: TGTGCCAGCAGTTGGACAGGGGGAAATCAGCCCCAGCATTTT.

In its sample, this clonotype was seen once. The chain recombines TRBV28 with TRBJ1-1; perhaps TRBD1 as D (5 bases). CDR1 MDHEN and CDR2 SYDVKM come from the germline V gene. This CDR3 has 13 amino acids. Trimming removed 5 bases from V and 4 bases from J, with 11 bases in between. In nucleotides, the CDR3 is TGTGCCAGCAGTCAGGGCTTCGGCACTGAAGCTTTCTTT. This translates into CASSQGFGTEAFF.

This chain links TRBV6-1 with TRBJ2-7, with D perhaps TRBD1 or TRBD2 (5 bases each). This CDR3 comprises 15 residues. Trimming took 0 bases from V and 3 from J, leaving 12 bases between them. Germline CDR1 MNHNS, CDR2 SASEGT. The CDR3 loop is CASSEARGTYYEQYF. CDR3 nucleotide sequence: TGTGCCAGCAGTGAAGCGAGAGGGACGTACTACGAGCAGTACTTC.

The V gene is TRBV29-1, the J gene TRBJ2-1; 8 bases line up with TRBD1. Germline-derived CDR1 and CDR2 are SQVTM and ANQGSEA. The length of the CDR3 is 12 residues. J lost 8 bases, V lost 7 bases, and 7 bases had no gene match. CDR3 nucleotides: TGCAGCGCGACAGGGGAATGGGATGAGCAGTTCTTC. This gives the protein CSATGEWDEQFF.

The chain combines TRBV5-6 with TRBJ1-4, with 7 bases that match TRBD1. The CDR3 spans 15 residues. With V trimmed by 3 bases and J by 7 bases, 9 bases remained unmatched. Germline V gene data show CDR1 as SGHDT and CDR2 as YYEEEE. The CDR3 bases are TGTGCCAGCAGCTGGGGGACAGTCCCGAGTGAAAAACTGTTTTTT. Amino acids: CASSWGTVPSEKLFF.

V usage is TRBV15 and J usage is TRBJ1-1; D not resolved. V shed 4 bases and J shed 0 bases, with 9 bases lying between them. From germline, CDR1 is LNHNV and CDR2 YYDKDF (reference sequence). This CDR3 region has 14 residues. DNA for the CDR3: TGTGCCACCAGCAATGCTTATATGAACACTGAAGCTTTCTTT. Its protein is CATSNAYMNTEAFF.

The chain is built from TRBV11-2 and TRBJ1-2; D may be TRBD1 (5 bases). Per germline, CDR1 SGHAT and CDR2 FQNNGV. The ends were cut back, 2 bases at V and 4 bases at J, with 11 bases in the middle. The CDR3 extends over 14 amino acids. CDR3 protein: CASSLPGRSYGYTF. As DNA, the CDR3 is TGTGCCAGCAGCTTACCGGGGCGCAGCTATGGCTACACCTTC.

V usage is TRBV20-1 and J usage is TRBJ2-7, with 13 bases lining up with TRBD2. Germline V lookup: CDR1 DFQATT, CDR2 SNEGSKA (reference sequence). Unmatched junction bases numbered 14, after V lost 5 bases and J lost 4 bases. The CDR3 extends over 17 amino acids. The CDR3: CSAETSGGPITGYEQYF. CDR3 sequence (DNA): TGCAGTGCTGAGACTAGCGGGGGGCCCATTACCGGGTACGAGCAGTACTTC.

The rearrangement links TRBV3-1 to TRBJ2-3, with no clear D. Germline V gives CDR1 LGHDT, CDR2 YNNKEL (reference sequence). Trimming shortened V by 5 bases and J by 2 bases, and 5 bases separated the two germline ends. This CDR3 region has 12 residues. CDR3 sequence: CASSYITDTQYF. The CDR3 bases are TGTGCCAGCAGCTACATCACAGATACGCAGTATTTT.

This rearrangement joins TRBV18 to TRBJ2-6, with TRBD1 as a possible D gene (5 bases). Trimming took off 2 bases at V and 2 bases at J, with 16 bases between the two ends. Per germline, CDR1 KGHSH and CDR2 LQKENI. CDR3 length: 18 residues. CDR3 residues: CASSPNKGAVAGANVLTF. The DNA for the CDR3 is TGTGCCAGCTCACCAAACAAAGGGGCTGTGGCTGGGGCCAACGTCCTGACTTTC.